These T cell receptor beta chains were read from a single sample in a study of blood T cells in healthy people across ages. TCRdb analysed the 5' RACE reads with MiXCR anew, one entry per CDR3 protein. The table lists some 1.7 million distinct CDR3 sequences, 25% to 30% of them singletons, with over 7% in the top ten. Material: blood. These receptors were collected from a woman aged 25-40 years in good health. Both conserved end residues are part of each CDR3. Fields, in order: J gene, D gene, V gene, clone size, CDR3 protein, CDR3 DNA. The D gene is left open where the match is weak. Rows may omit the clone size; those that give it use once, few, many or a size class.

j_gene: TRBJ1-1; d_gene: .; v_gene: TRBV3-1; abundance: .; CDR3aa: CASSPRAVTEAFF; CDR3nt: TGTGCCAGCAGCCCCCGTGCGGTCACTGAAGCTTTCTTT
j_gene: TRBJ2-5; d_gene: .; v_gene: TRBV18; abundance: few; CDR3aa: CASSPGVPQETQYF; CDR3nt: TGTGCCAGCTCACCAGGGGTACCCCAAGAGACCCAGTACTTC
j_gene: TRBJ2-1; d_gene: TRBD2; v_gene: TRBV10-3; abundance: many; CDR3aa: CAIGTSGNEQFF; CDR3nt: TGTGCCATAGGGACTAGCGGGAATGAGCAGTTCTTC
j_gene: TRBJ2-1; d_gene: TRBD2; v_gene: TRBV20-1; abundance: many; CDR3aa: CSATTSAISYNEQFF; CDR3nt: TGCAGTGCCACGACTAGCGCTATTTCCTACAATGAGCAGTTCTTC
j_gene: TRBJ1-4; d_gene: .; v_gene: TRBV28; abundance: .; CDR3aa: CASSWSRVESYEKLFF; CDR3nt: TGTGCCAGCAGTTGGTCGAGGGTCGAGTCTTACGAAAAACTGTTTTTT
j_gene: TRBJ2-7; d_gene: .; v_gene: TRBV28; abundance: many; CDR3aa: CATKGSGPLYEQYF; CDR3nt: TGTGCCACAAAGGGATCAGGGCCGCTCTACGAGCAGTACTTC
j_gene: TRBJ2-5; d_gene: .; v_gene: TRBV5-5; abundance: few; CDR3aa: CASSLAVYTSQETQYF; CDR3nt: TGTGCCAGCAGCTTGGCGGTATACACTTCCCAAGAGACCCAGTACTTC
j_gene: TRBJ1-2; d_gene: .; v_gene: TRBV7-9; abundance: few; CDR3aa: CASSLDPGLCYGYTF; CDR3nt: TGTGCCAGCAGCTTAGATCCGGGACTCTGTTATGGCTACACCTTC
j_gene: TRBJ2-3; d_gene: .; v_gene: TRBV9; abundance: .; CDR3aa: CASSAYLTDTQYF; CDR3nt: TGTGCCAGCAGCGCCTATCTTACAGATACGCAGTATTTT
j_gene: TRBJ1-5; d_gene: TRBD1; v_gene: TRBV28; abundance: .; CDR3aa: CASSRDRVAPQHF; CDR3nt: TGTGCCAGCAGTCGGGACAGGGTGGCGCCCCAGCATTTT
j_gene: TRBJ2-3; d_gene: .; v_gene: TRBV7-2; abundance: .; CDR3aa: CAGSGGEAPKYF; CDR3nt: TGTGCCGGCAGCGGCGGGGAGGCCCCCAAGTATTTT
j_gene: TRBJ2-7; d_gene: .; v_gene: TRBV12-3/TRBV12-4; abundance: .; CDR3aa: CASSLTDQFYEQYF; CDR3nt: TGTGCCAGCAGCCTGACGGACCAATTCTACGAGCAGTACTTC
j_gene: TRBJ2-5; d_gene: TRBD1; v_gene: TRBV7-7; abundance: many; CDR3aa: CASSEATGEETQYF; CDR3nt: TGTGCCAGCAGCGAAGCGACAGGGGAAGAGACCCAGTACTTC
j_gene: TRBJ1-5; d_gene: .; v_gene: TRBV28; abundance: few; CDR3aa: CASSFVPYRRDQPQHF; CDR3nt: TGTGCCAGCAGTTTCGTCCCGTATCGAAGAGATCAGCCCCAGCATTTT
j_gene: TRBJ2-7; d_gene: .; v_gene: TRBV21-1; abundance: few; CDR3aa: CASSGAGGPSYEQYF; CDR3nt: TGTGCCAGCTCGGGGGCGGGGGGCCCCTCCTACGAGCAGTACTTC
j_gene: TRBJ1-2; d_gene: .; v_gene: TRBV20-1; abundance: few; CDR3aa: CSARDTAGVGYTF; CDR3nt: TGCAGTGCTAGAGATACGGCAGGGGTCGGCTACACCTTC
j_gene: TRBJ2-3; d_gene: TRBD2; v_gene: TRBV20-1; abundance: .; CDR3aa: CSARDQREARDTQYF; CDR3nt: TGCAGTGCTAGAGATCAGCGGGAGGCTAGAGATACGCAGTATTTT
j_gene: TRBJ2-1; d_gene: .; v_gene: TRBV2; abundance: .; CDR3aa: CASPWWGSYNEQFF; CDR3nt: TGTGCCAGCCCTTGGTGGGGGTCCTACAATGAGCAGTTCTTC
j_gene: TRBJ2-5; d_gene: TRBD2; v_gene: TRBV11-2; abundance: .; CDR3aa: CASSLPTSPDTTQYF; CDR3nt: TGTGCCAGCAGCCTGCCGACTAGCCCAGATACGACCCAGTACTTC
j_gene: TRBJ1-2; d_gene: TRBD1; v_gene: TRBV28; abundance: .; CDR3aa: CASSSGQGFTNYGYTF; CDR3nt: TGTGCCAGCAGTTCAGGACAGGGTTTCACTAACTATGGCTACACCTTC
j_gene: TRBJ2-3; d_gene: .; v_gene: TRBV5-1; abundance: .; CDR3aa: CASSLALGGEGGDTQYF; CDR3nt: TGCGCCAGCAGCTTGGCCTTGGGCGGTGAGGGCGGCGATACGCAGTATTTT
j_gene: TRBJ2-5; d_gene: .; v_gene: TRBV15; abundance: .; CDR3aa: CATSRVRAQETQYF; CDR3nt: TGTGCCACCAGCAGAGTCAGGGCCCAAGAGACCCAGTACTTC
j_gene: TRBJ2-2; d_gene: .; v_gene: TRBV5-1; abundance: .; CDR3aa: CASSLDGTTGELFF; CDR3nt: TGCGCCAGCAGCTTAGACGGGACCACCGGGGAGCTGTTTTTT
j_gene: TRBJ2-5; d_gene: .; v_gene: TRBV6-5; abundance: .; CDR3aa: CASGRLGETQYF; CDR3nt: TGTGCCAGCGGGAGACTAGGGGAGACCCAGTACTTC
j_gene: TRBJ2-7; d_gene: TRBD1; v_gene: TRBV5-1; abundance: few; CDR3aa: CASSSKTGTLYEQYF; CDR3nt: TGCGCCAGCAGCTCCAAGACAGGGACCTTATACGAGCAGTACTTC
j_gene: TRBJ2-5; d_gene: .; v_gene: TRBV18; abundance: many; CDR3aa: CASSRQETQYF; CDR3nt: TGTGCCAGCAGCCGCCAAGAGACCCAGTACTTC
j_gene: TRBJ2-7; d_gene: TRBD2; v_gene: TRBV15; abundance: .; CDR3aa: CATSRGLGLAVSSYEQYF; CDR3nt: TGTGCCACCAGCAGAGGCCTCGGACTAGCGGTGAGCTCCTACGAGCAGTACTTC
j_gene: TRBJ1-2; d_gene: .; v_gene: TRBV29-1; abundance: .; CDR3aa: CSVEGPGVYGYTF; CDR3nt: TGCAGCGTTGAAGGGCCGGGTGTCTATGGCTACACCTTC
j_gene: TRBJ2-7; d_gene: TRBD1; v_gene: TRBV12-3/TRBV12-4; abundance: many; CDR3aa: CASSLSRDSRTYF; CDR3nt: TGTGCCAGCAGTTTGTCAAGGGACAGCCGAACGTACTTC